This T cell receptor (beta chain) emerged from a study of a mutant IDH1 vaccine in newly diagnosed glioma. Overall study: Mean patient age was about 40 years; approximately 62% were male and roughly 38% female. It was radiotherapy, temozolomide, or both that patients received previously, with most receiving both.

On this clone: Its antigen is currently unknown.

Whole-study results and caveats: Apparently unrelated to pseudoprogression were changes in the top peripheral T cell clonotypes.

Here immunoSEQ multiplex PCR was the method, and the copy in TCRdb shows in-frame clones only, minus some. The table shows some 54,000 clones, with around 84% occurring only once. As to time point: week 35, safety follow-up. Doses of 300 ug of mutant IDH1 20-mer peptide were given with topical imiquimod. Patients came in for eight vaccinations, in weeks 1, 3, 5, 7, 11, 15, 19 and 23. This CDR3 has 12 residues. CDR1 SGHTS and CDR2 YDEGEE come from the germline V gene. Trimming pared 5 bases from V and 6 bases from J, leaving 10 bases between. This TCR derives from a woman younger than 30 with glioma. Sequenced here: PBMCs, sampled from a glioma patient whose treatment included an IDH1 peptide vaccine. V is TRBV5-8 and J is TRBJ2-3; D call uncertain. The chain's CDR3 is CASSFDRDTQYF. The CDR3 nucleotides read TGTGCCAGCAGTTTCGATCGGGATACGCAGTATTTT.